This TCR beta chain was recorded in a study of cytomegalovirus exposure and HLA in healthy donors. Study-wide points: Researchers reported that a few CMV-associated chains were confirmed in vitro as CMV antigen-specific.

The PCR used 60 Vbeta and 13 Jbeta primers. Profiled with immunoSEQ multiplex PCR; TCRdb holds only in-frame clones, not every one. Here the sample spans 58,000 or so clones, 65% to 75% being singletons. Only one count was recorded for this clone. Its antigen is undetermined. What was sequenced was PBMCs. The origin of this receptor is a man aged 45-60 years in good health and CMV-seropositive.

The CDR3: CASRPPPWQGGKRYTEAFF. CDR3 sequence (DNA): TGTGCCAGCAGGCCCCCCCCCTGGCAGGGAGGAAAGAGGTACACTGAAGCTTTCTTT. This chain joins TRBV27 and TRBJ1-1; tentatively, D is TRBD1 (5 bases). Germline-derived CDR1 and CDR2 are MNHEY and SMNVEV (reference sequence). The CDR3 has 19 residues. The germline V and J ends were trimmed by 6 bases and 3 bases, with 29 bases remaining between them.